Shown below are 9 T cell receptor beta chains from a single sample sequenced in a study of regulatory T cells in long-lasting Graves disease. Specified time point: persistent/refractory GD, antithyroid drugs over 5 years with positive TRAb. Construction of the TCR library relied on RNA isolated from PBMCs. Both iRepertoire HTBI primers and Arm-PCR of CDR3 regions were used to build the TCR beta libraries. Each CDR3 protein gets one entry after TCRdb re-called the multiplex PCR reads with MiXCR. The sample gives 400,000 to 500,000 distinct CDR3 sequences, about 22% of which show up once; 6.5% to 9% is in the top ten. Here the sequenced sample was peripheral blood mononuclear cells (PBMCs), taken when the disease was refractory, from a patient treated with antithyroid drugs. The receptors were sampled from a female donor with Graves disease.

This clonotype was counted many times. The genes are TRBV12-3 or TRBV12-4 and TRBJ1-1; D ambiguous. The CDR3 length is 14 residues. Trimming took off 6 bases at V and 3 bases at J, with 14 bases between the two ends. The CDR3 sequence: CASSRLGMDTEAFF. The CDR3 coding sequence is TGTGCCAGCAGCCGGCTTGGGATGGACACTGAAGCTTTCTTT.

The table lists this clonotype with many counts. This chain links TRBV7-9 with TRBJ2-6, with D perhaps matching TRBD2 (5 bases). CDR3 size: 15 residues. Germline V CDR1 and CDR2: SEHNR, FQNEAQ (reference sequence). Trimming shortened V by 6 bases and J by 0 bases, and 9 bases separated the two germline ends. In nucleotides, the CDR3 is TGTGCCAGCAGTTCCGGACTCTCTGGGGCCAACGTCCTGACTTTC. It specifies CASSSGLSGANVLTF.

For the CDR3, the DNA is TGCAGTGCTAGACCGGGATCAGGGAATGAAAAACTGTTTTTT. This translates into CSARPGSGNEKLFF. J is TRBJ1-4 and V is TRBV20-1; possible D gene TRBD1, 5 bases. Germline loops: CDR1 DFQATT, CDR2 SNEGSKA (reference sequence). This CDR3 contains 14 residues. Deletions cut 2 bases from V and 5 bases from J, with 12 bases between.

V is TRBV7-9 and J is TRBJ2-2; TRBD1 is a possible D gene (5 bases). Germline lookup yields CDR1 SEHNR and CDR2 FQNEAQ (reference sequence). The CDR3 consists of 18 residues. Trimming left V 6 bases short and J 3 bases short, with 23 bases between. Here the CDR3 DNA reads TGTGCCAGCAGGCCATTCCGATGGGGCACTGGGGACACCGGGGAGCTGTTTTTT. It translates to CASRPFRWGTGDTGELFF.

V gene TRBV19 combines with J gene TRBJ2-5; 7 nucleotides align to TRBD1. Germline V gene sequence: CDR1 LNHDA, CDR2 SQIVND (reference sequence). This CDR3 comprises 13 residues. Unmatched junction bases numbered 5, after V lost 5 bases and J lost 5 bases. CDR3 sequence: CASSDTGDETQYF. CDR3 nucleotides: TGTGCCAGTAGTGACACAGGGGACGAGACCCAGTACTTC.

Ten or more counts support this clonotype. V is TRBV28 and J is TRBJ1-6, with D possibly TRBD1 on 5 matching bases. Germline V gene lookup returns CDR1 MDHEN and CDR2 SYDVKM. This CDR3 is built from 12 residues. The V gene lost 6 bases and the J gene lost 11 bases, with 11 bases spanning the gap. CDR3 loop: CASRGLVTPLHF. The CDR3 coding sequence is TGTGCCAGCAGGGGGCTTGTTACACCCCTCCACTTT.

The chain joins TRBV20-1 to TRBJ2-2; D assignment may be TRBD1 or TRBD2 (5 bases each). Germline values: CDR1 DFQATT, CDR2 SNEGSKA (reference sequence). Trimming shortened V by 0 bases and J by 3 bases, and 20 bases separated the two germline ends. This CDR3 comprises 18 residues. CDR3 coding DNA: TGCAGTGCTAGAGATGAGGTATTTGGGGACCGCTACACCGGGGAGCTGTTTTTT. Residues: CSARDEVFGDRYTGELFF.

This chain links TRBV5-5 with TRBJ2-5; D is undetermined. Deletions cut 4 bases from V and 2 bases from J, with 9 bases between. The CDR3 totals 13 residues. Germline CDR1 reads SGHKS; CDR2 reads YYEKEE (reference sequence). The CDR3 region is CASSPQRQETQYF. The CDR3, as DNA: TGTGCCAGCAGCCCACAGAGGCAAGAGACCCAGTACTTC.

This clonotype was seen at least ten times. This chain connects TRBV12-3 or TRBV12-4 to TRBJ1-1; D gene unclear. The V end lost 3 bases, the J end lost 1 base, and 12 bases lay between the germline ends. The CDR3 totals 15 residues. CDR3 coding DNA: TGTGCCAGCAGTTTCAGTAGAGTGGAGAACACTGAAGCTTTCTTT. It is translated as CASSFSRVENTEAFF.